Here is one TCR beta chain with its context. Living in roughly 25 US areas, the participants were between roughly 18 and 95 years of age. Categorization into cohorts depended on clinical history that participants reported. Trimming cost V 4 bases and J 1 base, with 11 bases left between them. The length of the CDR3 is 14 residues. The germline V gene has CDR1 SGHRS and CDR2 YFSETQ. Per the study methods: Scientists estimated how many nucleated cells there were by amplifying reference gene primers. Using immunoSEQ multiplex PCR, the repertoire was profiled, and TCRdb retains in-frame clones only, with some absent. That table supplies the V and J calls and clone size; D and trimming were determined from the DNA. The sample has roughly 300,000 clones, approximately 90% seen once. This specimen comes from a study of blood T cell repertoires in COVID-19. For the study at large: The samples span acute and convalescent COVID-19 from the United States, Italy and Spain.

The TCR was taken from a woman between 18 and 29 years old who had recovered from COVID-19. The chain links TRBV5-1 to TRBJ1-1; D is unclear. Sequenced material: PBMCs or T cells enriched from blood (not recorded which). The CDR3 protein is CASSSGPENTEAFF. CDR3 DNA sequence: TGCGCCAGCAGCAGCGGGCCTGAGAACACTGAAGCTTTCTTT.